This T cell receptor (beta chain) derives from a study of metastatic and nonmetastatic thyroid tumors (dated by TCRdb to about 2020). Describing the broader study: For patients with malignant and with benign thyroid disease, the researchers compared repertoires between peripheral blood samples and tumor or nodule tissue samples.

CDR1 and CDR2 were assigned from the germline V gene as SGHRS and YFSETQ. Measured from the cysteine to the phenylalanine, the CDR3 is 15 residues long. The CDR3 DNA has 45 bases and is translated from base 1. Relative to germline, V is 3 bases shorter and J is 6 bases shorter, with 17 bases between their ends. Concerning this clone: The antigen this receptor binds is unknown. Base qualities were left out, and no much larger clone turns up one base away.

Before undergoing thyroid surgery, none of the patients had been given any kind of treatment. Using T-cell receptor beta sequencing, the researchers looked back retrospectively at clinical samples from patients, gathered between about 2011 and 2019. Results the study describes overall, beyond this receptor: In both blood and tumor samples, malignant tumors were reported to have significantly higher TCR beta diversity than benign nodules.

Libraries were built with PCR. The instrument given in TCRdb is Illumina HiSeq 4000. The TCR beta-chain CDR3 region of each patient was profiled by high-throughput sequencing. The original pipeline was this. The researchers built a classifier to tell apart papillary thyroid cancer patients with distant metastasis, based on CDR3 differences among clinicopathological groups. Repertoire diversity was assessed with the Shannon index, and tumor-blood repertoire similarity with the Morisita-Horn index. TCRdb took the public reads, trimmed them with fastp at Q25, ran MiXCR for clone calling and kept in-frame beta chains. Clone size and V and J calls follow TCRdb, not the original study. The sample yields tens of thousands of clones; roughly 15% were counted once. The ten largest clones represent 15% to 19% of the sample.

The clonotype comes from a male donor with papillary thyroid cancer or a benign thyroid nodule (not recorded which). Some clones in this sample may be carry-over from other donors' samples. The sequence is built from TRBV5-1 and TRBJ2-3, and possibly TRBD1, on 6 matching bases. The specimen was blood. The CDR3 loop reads CASSSGTTTRDTQYF. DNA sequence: TGCGCCAGCAGCTCGGGGACAACCACCAGGGATACGCAGTATTTT.